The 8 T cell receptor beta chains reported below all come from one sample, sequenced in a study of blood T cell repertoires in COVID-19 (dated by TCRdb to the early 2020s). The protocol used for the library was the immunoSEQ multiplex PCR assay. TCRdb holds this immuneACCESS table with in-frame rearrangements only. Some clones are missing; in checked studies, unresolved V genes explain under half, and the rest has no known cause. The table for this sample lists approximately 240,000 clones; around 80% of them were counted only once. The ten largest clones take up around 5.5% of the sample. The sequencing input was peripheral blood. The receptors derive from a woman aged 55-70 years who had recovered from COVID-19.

The CDR3 region has the DNA TGTGCCAGCAGCGTTGGGGCCGCAACTAATGAAAAACTGTTTTTT. It specifies CASSVGAATNEKLFF. This chain uses TRBV9 with TRBJ1-4, with D perhaps TRBD1 (5 bases). V lost 2 bases to trimming and J lost 0 bases, with 8 bases between them. The CDR3 is 15 residues long. Looked up from germline, CDR1 is SGDLS and CDR2 is YYNGEE.

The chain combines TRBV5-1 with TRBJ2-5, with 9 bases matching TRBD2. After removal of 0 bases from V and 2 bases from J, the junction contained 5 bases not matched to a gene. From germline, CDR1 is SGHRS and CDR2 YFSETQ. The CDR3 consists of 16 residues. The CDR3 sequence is CASSLGSGGPQETQYF. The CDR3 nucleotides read TGCGCCAGCAGCTTGGGGAGCGGGGGGCCACAAGAGACCCAGTACTTC. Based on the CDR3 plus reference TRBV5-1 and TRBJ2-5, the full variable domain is KAGVTQTPRYLIKTRGQQVTLSCSPISGHRSVSWYQQTPGQGLQFLFEYFSETQRNKGNFPGRFSGRQFSNSRSEMNVSTLELGDSALYLCASSLGSGGPQETQYFGPGTRLLVL.

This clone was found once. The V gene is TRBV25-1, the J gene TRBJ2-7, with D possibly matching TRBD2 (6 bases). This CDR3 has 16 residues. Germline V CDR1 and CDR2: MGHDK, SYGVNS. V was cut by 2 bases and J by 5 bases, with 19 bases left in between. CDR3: CASSENIAGPVHEQYF. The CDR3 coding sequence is TGTGCCAGCAGTGAAAATATCGCGGGACCGGTCCACGAGCAGTACTTC.

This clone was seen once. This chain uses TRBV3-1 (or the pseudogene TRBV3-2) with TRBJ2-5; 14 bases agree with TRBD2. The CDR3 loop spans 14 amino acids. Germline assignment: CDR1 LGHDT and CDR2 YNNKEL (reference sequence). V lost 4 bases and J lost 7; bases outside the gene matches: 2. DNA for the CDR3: TGTGCCAGCAGCCCCGGACTAGCGGGAGGGACCCAGTACTTC. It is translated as CASSPGLAGGTQYF.

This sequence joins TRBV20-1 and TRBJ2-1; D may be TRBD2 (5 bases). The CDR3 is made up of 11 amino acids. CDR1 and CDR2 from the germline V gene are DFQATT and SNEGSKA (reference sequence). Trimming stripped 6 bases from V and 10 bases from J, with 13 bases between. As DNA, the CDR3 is TGCAGTGCGACCCGCGGGCAAGAGCAGTTCTTC. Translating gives CSATRGQEQFF.

CDR3 sequence reads: CASSLGDTDGYTF. The DNA of the CDR3 is TGTGCCAGCAGCTTGGGAGACACCGATGGCTACACCTTC. This sequence joins TRBV5-4 and TRBJ1-2; the D is unclear. Germline assignment: CDR1 SGHNT and CDR2 YYREEE (reference sequence). This CDR3 has 13 residues. Trimming cost V 0 bases and J 6 bases, with 9 bases left between them. Full variable domain (rest looked up from reference TRBV5-4 and TRBJ1-2): ETGVTQSPTHLIKTRGQQVTLRCSSQSGHNTVSWYQQALGQGPQFIFQYYREEENGRGNFPPRFSGLQFPNYSSELNVNALELDDSALYLCASSLGDTDGYTFGSGTRLTVV.

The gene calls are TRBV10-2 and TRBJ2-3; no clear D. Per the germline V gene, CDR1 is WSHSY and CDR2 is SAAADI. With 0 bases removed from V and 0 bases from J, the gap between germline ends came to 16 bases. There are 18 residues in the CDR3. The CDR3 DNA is TGCGCCAGCAGTGAGTCGTCCAAGACAAGGATTAGCACAGATACGCAGTATTTT. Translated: CASSESSKTRISTDTQYF.

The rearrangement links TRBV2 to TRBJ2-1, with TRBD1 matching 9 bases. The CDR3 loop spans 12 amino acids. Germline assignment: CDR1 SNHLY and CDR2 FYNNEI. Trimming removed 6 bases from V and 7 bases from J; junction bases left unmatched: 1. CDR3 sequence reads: CASRGQGNEQFF. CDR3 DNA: TGTGCCAGCAGAGGACAGGGGAATGAGCAGTTCTTC.